The entry below gives a single T cell receptor beta chain sequence along with its context. It lacks a known antigen. Nothing much larger sits one base from this clone, and base qualities are not available. What the time point label conveys for this sample: late sampling 161 to 241 days after vaccination in three convalescent patients. Interpreted using the paper, the treatment or condition label stands for: roughly 10-day PBMC culture with coronavirus spike peptide pools or control peptides (ViraFEST assay). To expand antigen-specific T cells with peptide pools and then pick out the expanded clonotypes through TCR sequencing, the study relied on the ViraFEST assay. The convalescent patients' positive SARS-CoV-2 PCR tests were from March to December 2020, which was before the Alpha, Beta and Delta variants emerged in the United States. Each well held about 1.8 million PBMCs cultured with around 9 ug/ml peptide pools in IMDM containing around 5.5% human AB serum and 10 IU/ml IL-2. On days 3 and 7, half of the culture medium was replaced with fresh IL-2-containing medium. After 10 days of culture, CD4+ T cells were isolated by negative selection using the EasySep CD4+ T cell isolation kit. Ficoll-Paque Plus gradient centrifugation was used to isolate PBMCs from whole blood, and the isolated PBMCs were then either used fresh or cryopreserved at -140C. In general, triplicate wells were set up for every culture condition.

The data originate from a study of vaccination and CD4 T cells after COVID-19 (dated by TCRdb to about 2022). The study in broad terms: SARS-CoV-2 positivity had been established in the convalescent patients by nasal swab PCR, and mild disease was recorded in nine or ten of these patients and severe disease in one. Overlapping spike peptide pools from SARS-CoV-2 and from the common cold coronaviruses HCoV-NL63, HCoV-OC43 and HCoV-229E were used as culture stimuli. In control cultures, a CEFX viral epitope pool was used as positive control, an HIV-1 Nef peptide pool was used as negative control, or no peptide was added. Two doses of either the Pfizer-BioNTech BNT162b2 vaccine (n=8) or the Moderna mRNA-1273 vaccine (n=2) were administered to participants. For three convalescent patients, samples were collected at an early post-vaccination timepoint (day 14) as well as at a late post-vaccination timepoint (days 161 to 241). In around ten COVID-19 convalescent patients and 4 infection-naive healthy vaccine recipients, the spike-specific CD4+ TCR repertoire before mRNA vaccination was compared with the repertoire after mRNA vaccination. Post-COVID blood samples from convalescent patients were collected a median of approximately 93 days after diagnosis, with a range of roughly 30 to 170 days. Post-vaccine blood samples were taken a median of around 70 days after the second vaccine dose, with a range of roughly 13 to 250 days. In the convalescent cohort there were six males and four females, among whom were two Hispanic individuals, seven Caucasians, two Asians and one multiracial person. Overall results and qualifications from the work: In convalescent patients, a median roughly 85% of post-vaccine SARS-CoV-2-reactive clones were detected only after vaccination, suggesting vaccine-specific priming. Nearly all vaccine-specific clones in convalescent patients (304 of 307) were mono-reactive for SARS-CoV-2 spike rather than cross-reactive with common cold coronaviruses. The median count of SARS-CoV-2-reactive clonotypes went up from 21 after infection to 38 after vaccination, although the change was not significant. The number of convalescent patients in the study was relatively small, and the study did not examine early timepoints following natural infection.

Library preparation was by PCR. DNA from cultured CD4+ T cells was subjected to TCR sequencing with the Oncomine TCR Beta short-read assay at the Johns Hopkins FTIC core. The QIAamp micro DNA kit was used to extract genomic DNA from the cultured CD4+ T cells. The Oncomine TCR Beta libraries from cultured CD4+ T cells were pooled using unique dual indexes and then sequenced on an Illumina iSeq 100. Processing in the source paper ran as follows. Non-productive sequences were filtered out, and CDR3s that did not start with C, did not end with F or W, or were shorter than 7 amino acids were discarded. The MANAFEST web application was used to identify antigen-specific clonotypes by comparing peptide-stimulated wells against reference wells and other culture wells. Positive clones required FDR below 0.05, an odds ratio above 5, and productive frequency above 0.1% in at least two of three replicate wells. Clonotypes that were significantly expanded in both SARS-CoV-2 spike wells and at least one common cold coronavirus spike condition were defined as cross-reactive. Using R version 3.6.1, CDR3 homology was evaluated through Levenshtein distances (stringdist) along with unrooted phylogenetic trees (ape). TCRdb applied fastp at Q25 and MiXCR to the public reads, then kept only in-frame beta chains. Rows are unified per CDR3 protein, each entry keeping the most common DNA and genes. These V and J calls rely on TCRdb rather than the paper's analysis. This sample has about 22,000 distinct CDR3 sequences in its table, and 32% of those were observed once. 10% to 12% of the sample goes to the ten largest clones.

Counted from cysteine to phenylalanine, this CDR3 has 11 amino acids. Kept here is only the CDR3 DNA, which spans 33 bases and is read in frame from base 1. The germline V gene (reference sequence) provides CDR1 DFQATT and CDR2 SNEGSKA. This specimen consisted of CD4+ T cells from blood, cultured in vitro, obtained about 7 months after SARS-CoV-2 vaccination. The clonotype was recovered from a human donor who had recovered from COVID-19. The sequence is built from TRBV20-1 and TRBJ2-1; tentative D gene TRBD2, with 6 bases matching. The nucleotide sequence reads as follows: TGCAGGGGACTCAGAGAGAATGAGCAGTTCTTC. Its protein reads: CRGLRENEQFF.